Sequencing of this TCR beta chain was carried out in a study of OX40 agonist ivuxolimab in advanced cancers. Notes on the study in general: In the 0.1-3.0 mg/kg groups, partial responders showed among the lowest expansion. More expanded clones were found, on average, in CD8+ than in CD4+ T cells.

This clone was recorded at least ten times. Its antigen is still unknown. Assay: immunoSEQ multiplex PCR; the TCRdb copy retains only in-frame clones and omits some. The sample has about 26,000 clones; 70% to 80% are singletons. CDR3 length: 15 residues. The V and J ends lost 5 bases and 2 bases respectively, with 14 bases between them. Per germline, CDR1 MRHNA and CDR2 SNTAGT. The clonotype comes from an adult with an advanced solid tumor such as melanoma, head and neck, liver or kidney cancer. The sample in question was CD4+ or CD8+ T cells sorted from blood, obtained in a trial of the OX40 agonist ivuxolimab. The rearrangement uses TRBV6-4 and TRBJ2-3; TRBD2 might be the D (5 bases). CDR3 protein: CASSPGGVNTDTQYF. The CDR3 bases are TGTGCCAGCAGTCCTGGAGGCGTAAACACAGATACGCAGTATTTT.